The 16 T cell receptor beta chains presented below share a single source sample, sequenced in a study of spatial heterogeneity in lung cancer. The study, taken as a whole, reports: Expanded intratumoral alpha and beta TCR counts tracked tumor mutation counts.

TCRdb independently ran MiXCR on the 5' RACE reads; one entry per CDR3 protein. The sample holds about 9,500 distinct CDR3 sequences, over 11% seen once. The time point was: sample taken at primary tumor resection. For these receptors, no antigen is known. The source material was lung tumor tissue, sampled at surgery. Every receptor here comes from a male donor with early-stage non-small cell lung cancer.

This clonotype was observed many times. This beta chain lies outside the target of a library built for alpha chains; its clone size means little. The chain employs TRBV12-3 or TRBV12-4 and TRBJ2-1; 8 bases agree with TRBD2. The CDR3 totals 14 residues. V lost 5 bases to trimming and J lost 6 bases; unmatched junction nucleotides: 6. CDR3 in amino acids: CASSPGGTFNEQFF. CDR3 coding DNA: TGTGCCAGCAGTCCGGGGGGGACTTTCAATGAGCAGTTCTTC.

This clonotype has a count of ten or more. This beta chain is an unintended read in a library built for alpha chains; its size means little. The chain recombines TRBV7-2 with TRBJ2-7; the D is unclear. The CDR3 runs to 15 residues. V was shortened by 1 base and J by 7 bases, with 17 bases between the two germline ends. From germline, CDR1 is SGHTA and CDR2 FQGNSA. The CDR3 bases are TGTGCCAGCAGCTTAGTTGGTCTATCGTCACAGGAGCAGTACTTC. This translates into CASSLVGLSSQEQYF. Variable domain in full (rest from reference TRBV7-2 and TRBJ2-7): GAGVSQSPSNKVTEKGKDVELRCDPISGHTALYWYRQSLGQGLEFLIYFQGNSAPDKSGLPSDRFSAERTGGSVSTLTIQRTQQEDSAVYLCASSLVGLSSQEQYFGPGTRLTVT.

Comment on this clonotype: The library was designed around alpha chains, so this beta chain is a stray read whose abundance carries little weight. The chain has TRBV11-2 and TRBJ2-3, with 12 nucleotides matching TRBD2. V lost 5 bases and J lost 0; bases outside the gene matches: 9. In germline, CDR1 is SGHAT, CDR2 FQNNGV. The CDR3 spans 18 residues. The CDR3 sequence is CASSLRSGLAGSTDTQYF. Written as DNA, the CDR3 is TGTGCCAGCAGCCTCCGATCGGGACTAGCGGGTAGCACAGATACGCAGTATTTT.

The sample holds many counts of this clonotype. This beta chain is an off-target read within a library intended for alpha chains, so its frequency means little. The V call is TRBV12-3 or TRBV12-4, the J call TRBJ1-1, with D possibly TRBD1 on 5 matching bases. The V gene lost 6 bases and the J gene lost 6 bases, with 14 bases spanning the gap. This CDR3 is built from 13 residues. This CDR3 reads CASRTTGGAEAFF. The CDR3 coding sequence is TGTGCCAGCAGGACCACAGGAGGGGCTGAAGCTTTCTTT.

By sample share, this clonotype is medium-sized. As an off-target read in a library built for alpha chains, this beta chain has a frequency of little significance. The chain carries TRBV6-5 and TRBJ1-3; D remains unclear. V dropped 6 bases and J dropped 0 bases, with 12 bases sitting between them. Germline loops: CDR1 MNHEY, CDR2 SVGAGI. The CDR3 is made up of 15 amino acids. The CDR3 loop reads CASSPFSNSGNTIYF. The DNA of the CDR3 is TGTGCCAGCAGCCCGTTCTCGAACTCTGGAAACACCATATATTTT.

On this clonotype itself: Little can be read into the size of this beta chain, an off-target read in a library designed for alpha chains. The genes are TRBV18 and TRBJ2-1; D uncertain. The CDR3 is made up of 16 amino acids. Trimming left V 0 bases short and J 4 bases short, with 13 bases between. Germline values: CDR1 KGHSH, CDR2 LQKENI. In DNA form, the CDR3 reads TGTGCCAGCTCACCACCGTGGCCTCTTAATTACAATGAGCAGTTCTTC. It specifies CASSPPWPLNYNEQFF. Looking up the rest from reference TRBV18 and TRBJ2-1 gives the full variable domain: NAGVMQNPRHLVRRRGQEARLRCSPMKGHSHVYWYRQLPEEGLKFMVYLQKENIIDESGMPKERFSAEFPKEGPSILRIQQVVRGDSAAYFCASSPPWPLNYNEQFFGPGTRLTVL.

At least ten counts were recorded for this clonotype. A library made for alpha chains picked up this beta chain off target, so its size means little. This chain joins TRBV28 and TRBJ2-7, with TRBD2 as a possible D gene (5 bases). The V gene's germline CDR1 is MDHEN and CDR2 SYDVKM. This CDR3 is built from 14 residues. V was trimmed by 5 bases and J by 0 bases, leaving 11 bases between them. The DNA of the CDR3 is TGTGCCAGCAGTCCCGGACTGTCCTCCTACGAGCAGTACTTC. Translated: CASSPGLSSYEQYF. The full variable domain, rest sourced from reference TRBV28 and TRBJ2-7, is DVKVTQSSRYLVKRTGEKVFLECVQDMDHENMFWYRQDPGLGLRLIYFSYDVKMKEKGDIPEGYSVSREKKERFSLILESASTNQTSMYLCASSPGLSSYEQYFGPGTRLTVT.

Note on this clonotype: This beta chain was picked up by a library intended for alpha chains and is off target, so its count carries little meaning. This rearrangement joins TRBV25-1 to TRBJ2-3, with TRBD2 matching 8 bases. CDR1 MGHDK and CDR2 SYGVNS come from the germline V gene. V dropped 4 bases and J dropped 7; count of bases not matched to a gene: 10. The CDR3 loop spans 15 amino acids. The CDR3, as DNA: TGTGCCAGCAGTGGTGATAGCGGGAAGGCAAATACGCAGTATTTT. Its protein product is CASSGDSGKANTQYF.

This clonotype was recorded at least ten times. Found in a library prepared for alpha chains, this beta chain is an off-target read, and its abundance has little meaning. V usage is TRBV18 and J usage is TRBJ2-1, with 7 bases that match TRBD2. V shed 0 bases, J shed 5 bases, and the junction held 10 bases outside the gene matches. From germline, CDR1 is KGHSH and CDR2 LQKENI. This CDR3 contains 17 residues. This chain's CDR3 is CASSPPRGGSPHNEQFF. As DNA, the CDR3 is TGTGCCAGCTCACCACCGCGGGGCGGGAGTCCCCACAATGAGCAGTTCTTC.

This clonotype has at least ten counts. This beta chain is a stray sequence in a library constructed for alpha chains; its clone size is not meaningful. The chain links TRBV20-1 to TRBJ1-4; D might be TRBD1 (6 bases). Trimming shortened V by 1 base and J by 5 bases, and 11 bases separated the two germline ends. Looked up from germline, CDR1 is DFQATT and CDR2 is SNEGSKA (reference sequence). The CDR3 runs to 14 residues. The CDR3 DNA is TGCAGTGCTAGAGGGGGGGCCCCAAATGAAAAACTGTTTTTT. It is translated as CSARGGAPNEKLFF.

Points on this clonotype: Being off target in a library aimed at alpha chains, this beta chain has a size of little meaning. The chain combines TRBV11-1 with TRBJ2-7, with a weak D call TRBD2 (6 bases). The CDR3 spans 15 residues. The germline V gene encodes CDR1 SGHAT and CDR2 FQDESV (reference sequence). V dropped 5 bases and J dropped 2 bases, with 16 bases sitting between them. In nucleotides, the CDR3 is TGTGCCAGCAGCCTCCTCTCGTCTAGCGCCTACGAGCAGTACTTC. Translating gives CASSLLSSSAYEQYF.

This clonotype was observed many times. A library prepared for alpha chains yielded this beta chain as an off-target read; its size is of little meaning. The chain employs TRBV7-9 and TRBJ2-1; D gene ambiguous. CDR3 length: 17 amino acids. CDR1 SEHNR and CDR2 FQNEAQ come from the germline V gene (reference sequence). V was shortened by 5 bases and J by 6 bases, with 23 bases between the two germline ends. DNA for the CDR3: TGTGCCAGCAGCGTGGGGATTAGAAGTCTCGCTGGCAATGAGCAGTTCTTC. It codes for CASSVGIRSLAGNEQFF.

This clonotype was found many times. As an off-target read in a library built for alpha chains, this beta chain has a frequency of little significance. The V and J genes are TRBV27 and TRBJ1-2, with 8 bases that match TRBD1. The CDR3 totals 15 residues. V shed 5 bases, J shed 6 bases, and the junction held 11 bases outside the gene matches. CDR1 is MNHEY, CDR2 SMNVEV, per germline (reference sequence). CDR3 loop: CASSPTDRVVHGYTF. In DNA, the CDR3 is TGTGCCAGCAGTCCCACGGACAGGGTGGTCCATGGCTACACCTTC.

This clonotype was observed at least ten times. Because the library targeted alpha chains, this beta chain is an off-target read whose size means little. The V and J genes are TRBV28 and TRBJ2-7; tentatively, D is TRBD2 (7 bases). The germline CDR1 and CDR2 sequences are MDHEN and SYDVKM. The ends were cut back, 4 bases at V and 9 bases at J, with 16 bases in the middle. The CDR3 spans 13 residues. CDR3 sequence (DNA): TGTGCCAGCAGTTGGGGGGGGGCGGTCTGGCAGTACTTC. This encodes CASSWGGAVWQYF.

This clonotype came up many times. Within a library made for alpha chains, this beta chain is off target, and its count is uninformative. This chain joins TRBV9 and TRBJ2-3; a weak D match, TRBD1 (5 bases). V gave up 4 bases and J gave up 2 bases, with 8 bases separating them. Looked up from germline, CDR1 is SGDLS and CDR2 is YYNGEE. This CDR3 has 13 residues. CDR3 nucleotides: TGTGCCAGCAGCTCAGGGAACACAGATACGCAGTATTTT. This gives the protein CASSSGNTDTQYF.

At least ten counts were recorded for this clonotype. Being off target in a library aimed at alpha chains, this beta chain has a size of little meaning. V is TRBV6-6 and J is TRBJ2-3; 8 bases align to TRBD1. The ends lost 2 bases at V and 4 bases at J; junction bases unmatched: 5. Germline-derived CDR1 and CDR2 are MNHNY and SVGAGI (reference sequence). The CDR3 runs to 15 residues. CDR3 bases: TGTGCCAGCAGTTACAGGACAGGGTATGCAGATACGCAGTATTTT. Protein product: CASSYRTGYADTQYF.